A selection of T cell receptor beta chains follows, all from one sample in a study of regulatory T cells in long-lasting Graves disease. MiXCR, applied by TCRdb to the multiplex PCR reads, yields one record per CDR3 protein. The profile shows approximately 300,000 distinct CDR3 sequences, approximately 20% of them singletons. The starting material was peripheral blood mononuclear cells (PBMCs), obtained at new diagnosis, from a patient treated with antithyroid drugs. These receptors were collected from a female donor with Graves disease. Each CDR3 is given with its conserved first and last residue. A D gene is named only where the DNA matches it firmly. Clone size appears in some rows only: once, few, many, or a class for an expanded clone.

D | J | V | size | DNA | CDR3
TRBD2 | TRBJ2-1 | TRBV20-1 | few | TGCAGTGCCTCGGGACTAGCGGGAGGGCCCGTTGAGCAGCTCTTC | CSASGLAGGPVEQLF
TRBD1 | TRBJ2-7 | TRBV14 | . | TGTGCCAGCAGCCCCCGGGACAGGGACTCCTACGAGCAGTACTTC | CASSPRDRDSYEQYF
TRBD2 | TRBJ2-3 | TRBV11-1 | many | TGTGCCAGCAGCTTACTAGCGGTAAGCACAGATACGCAGTATTTT | CASSLLAVSTDTQYF
. | TRBJ2-5 | TRBV9 | many | TGTGCCAGCAACCAGGGGGGATCACCACACGAGACCCAGTACTTC | CASNQGGSPHETQYF
. | TRBJ2-1 | TRBV24-1 | many | TGTGCCACCAGCGGCAGGGAGAGGGAGCAGTTCTTC | CATSGREREQFF
. | TRBJ2-7 | TRBV6-5 | . | TGTGCCAGCAGTTACTCCTTGGGAACAGGAGCCTACGAGCAGTACTTC | CASSYSLGTGAYEQYF
. | TRBJ1-4 | TRBV12-3/TRBV12-4 | many | TGTGCCAGCAGTTTCGGTGACTTGTTTAAACTGTTTTTT | CASSFGDLFKLFF
. | TRBJ1-1 | TRBV7-9 | many | TGTGCCAGCAGCCCGACCGGGACGGTGAACACTGAAGCTTTCTTT | CASSPTGTVNTEAFF
. | TRBJ2-2 | TRBV10-3 | . | TGTGCCATCACCGGAACGAACACCGGGGAGCTGTTTTTT | CAITGTNTGELFF
TRBD1 | TRBJ1-2 | TRBV3-1 | . | TGTGCCAGCAGCGGACGGGACAGTCTATTATGGGGCTACACCTTC | CASSGRDSLLWGYTF
TRBD1 | TRBJ1-5 | TRBV12-5 | . | TGTGCTAGTGGTTTGGAGGGACAGGCCAATCAGCCCCAGCATTTT | CASGLEGQANQPQHF
. | TRBJ2-1 | TRBV12-3/TRBV12-4 | . | TGTGCCAGCAGTTTAGGCACAGGTGTTTACAATGAGCAGTTCTTC | CASSLGTGVYNEQFF
TRBD1 | TRBJ1-6 | TRBV6-2/TRBV6-3 | many | TGTGCCAGCAGTGGGGGACAGGTCTATAATTCACCCCTCCACTTT | CASSGGQVYNSPLHF
TRBD1 | TRBJ2-7 | TRBV11-3 | . | TGTGCCAGCAACTCCCCGGACAGGGCCTACGAGCAGTACTTC | CASNSPDRAYEQYF
. | TRBJ1-2 | TRBV27 | . | TGTGCCAGCAGTTCGGCTGGGATTGGAGGTTTCTACACCTTC | CASSSAGIGGFYTF
. | TRBJ1-1 | TRBV10-2 | many | TGTGCCAGCAGTGAGGGCAGGGAGGGAACCTTATGGCCTGAAGCTTTCTTT | CASSEGREGTLWPEAFF
. | TRBJ2-1 | TRBV19 | many | TGTGCCAGTAGTATAGACTGGGCCAACAATGAGCAGTTCTTC | CASSIDWANNEQFF
TRBD2 | TRBJ2-1 | TRBV12-3/TRBV12-4 | many | TGTGCCAGCAGTTTTCCCGGGAGGGCCTACAATGAGCAGTTCTTC | CASSFPGRAYNEQFF
TRBD2 | TRBJ2-7 | TRBV9 | many | TGTGCCAGCAGCCACGGACTAGCTGGTTACGAGCAGTACTTC | CASSHGLAGYEQYF
. | TRBJ1-1 | TRBV5-1 | many | TGCGCCAGCAGCTTTTCGAACAAGAACACTGAAGCTTTCTTT | CASSFSNKNTEAFF
TRBD2 | TRBJ2-7 | TRBV18 | few | TGTGCCAGCTCGTCTCCGGGACTAGCGGGAGTATCCGAGCAGTACTTC | CASSSPGLAGVSEQYF
TRBD2 | TRBJ2-5 | TRBV2 | many | TGTGCCAGCAGCAAAAGACTAGCGGTCCAAGAGACCCAGTACTTC | CASSKRLAVQETQYF
. | TRBJ2-2 | TRBV19 | many | TGTGCCAGTAGTATAGAAGTAGGGGTCGGGGAGCTGTTTTTT | CASSIEVGVGELFF
TRBD2 | TRBJ2-7 | TRBV28 | many | TGTGCCAGCAGTGGAGGACTAGCGGGAACCTACGAGCAGTACTTC | CASSGGLAGTYEQYF
. | TRBJ2-7 | TRBV30 | many | TGTGCCTGGAGTTCACAATCCTACGAGCAGTACTTC | CAWSSQSYEQYF
. | TRBJ2-4 | TRBV14 | few | TGTGCCAGCAGCCAAGGGGGTCTTGGCGGCAGAGGTGACATTCAGTACTTC | CASSQGGLGGRGDIQYF
TRBD2 | TRBJ2-2 | TRBV11-3 | many | TGTGCCAGCAGCTTGGGACTAGCGGAGACTAACACCGGGGAGCTGTTTTTT | CASSLGLAETNTGELFF
. | TRBJ2-2 | TRBV14 | many | TGTGCCAGCAGCCAAGACGGGGCGACGGAATGGACCACCGGGGAGCTGTTTTTT | CASSQDGATEWTTGELFF
TRBD1 | TRBJ2-6 | TRBV28 | many | TGTGCCAGCAGTCGCGGGACAGGGGTCTCTGGGGCCAACGTCCTGACTTTC | CASSRGTGVSGANVLTF
TRBD1 | TRBJ1-1 | TRBV2 | many | TGTGCCAGCACCTATGGGACAGGGGGGAACACTGAAGCTTTCTTT | CASTYGTGGNTEAFF
. | TRBJ1-6 | TRBV3-1 | many | TGTGCCAGCAGCCAAGTATCGGGAAGGACCTATAATTCACCCCTCCACTTT | CASSQVSGRTYNSPLHF
TRBD2 | TRBJ2-7 | TRBV29-1 | many | TGCAGCGTAAGCGGGGGCGCCTACGAGCAGTACTTC | CSVSGGAYEQYF
. | TRBJ1-1 | TRBV25-1 | . | TGTGCCAGCAGTGAATACGAGGGGTTTTACACTGAAGCTTTCTTT | CASSEYEGFYTEAFF
. | TRBJ2-3 | TRBV29-1 | few | TGCAGCAAATCAGGGGGAGGGCGAGATACGCAGTATTTT | CSKSGGGRDTQYF
TRBD1 | TRBJ2-5 | TRBV12-3/TRBV12-4 | many | TGTGCCAGCAGGACTGCTGGGACAGGGGGCGAGACCCAGTACTTC | CASRTAGTGGETQYF
. | TRBJ1-2 | TRBV28 | many | TGTGCCTCAGGCTCTTATGATGGCTACACCTTC | CASGSYDGYTF
. | TRBJ2-5 | TRBV19 | many | TGTGCCAGTAGCCCTCCGGGGCGAAGCCAAGAGACCCAGTACTTC | CASSPPGRSQETQYF
TRBD1 | TRBJ1-2 | TRBV12-3/TRBV12-4 | . | TGTGCCAGCAGAGGACAGGGGACCTATGGCTACACCTTC | CASRGQGTYGYTF
TRBD1 | TRBJ2-1 | TRBV27 | many | TGTGCCAGCAGTCCCCGGGACAGGGGGCGTAATGAGCAGTTCTTC | CASSPRDRGRNEQFF
TRBD2 | TRBJ2-1 | TRBV6-1 | . | TGTGCCAGCGGATCCGGGACTAGCGGGAGGGGTTTGTTCTTC | CASGSGTSGRGLFF